This TCR beta chain originates from a study of regulatory T cells in long-lasting Graves disease. General study findings and limits: Persistent patients had a count of shared public clonotypes (around 2,700) that exceeded that of new patients (around 970).

In this sample, this clonotype turned up many times. Antigen unknown. Libraries of TCR beta came from iRepertoire HTBI primers plus Arm-PCR of CDR3 regions. From the multiplex PCR reads, TCRdb called clonotypes with MiXCR, one entry per CDR3 protein. The table includes roughly 430,000 distinct CDR3 sequences, under 25% detected once. Time point specified: persistent/refractory GD, antithyroid drugs over 5 years with positive TRAb. With RNA extracted from PBMCs as input, the TCR library was made. V was shortened by 0 bases and J by 6 bases, with 14 bases between the two germline ends. The CDR3 sequence is 15 residues long. Germline CDR1 reads LGHDT; CDR2 reads YNNKEL (reference sequence).

This specimen was peripheral blood mononuclear cells (PBMCs), taken when the disease was refractory, from a patient treated with antithyroid drugs. The clonotype was recovered from a female donor with Graves disease. This chain links TRBV3-1 with TRBJ1-1; D unresolved. The DNA of the CDR3 is TGTGCCAGCAGCCAAGATTCGGGTAGGATTGCTGAAGCTTTCTTT. Encoded protein: CASSQDSGRIAEAFF.